The clone carrying this T cell receptor (beta chain) has a count of ten or more. Its antigen is unknown. The cDNA had a unique molecular identifier and a template-switch universal primer site. A single record per CDR3 protein comes from TCRdb applying MiXCR to the 5' RACE reads. The sample has 250,000 to 350,000 distinct CDR3 sequences; roughly 10% are singletons. The source of the sample is a study of identical twins. Study-level findings and limits: For out-of-frame alpha sequences shared by twins, low generation probability was in excess.

Germline lookup yields CDR1 MNHEY and CDR2 SMNVEV (reference sequence). The CDR3 length is 14 residues. Trimming at V came to 3 bases and at J to 7 bases, leaving 7 bases not matched to a gene. Healthy Caucasians made up all donors. The sample was also linked to a second study, of yellow fever vaccine responses in identical twins. That work adds: Reports say the vaccine T cell response in twins looked partly convergent and partly personalized.

This TCR was sampled from a young woman in good health. Sequenced: CD8+ T cells sorted from blood. The chain carries TRBV27 and TRBJ2-5, with 8 nucleotides matching TRBD2. This chain's CDR3 is CASSFSGDYGTQYF. CDR3 bases: TGTGCCAGCAGTTTTAGCGGGGACTACGGGACCCAGTACTTC.